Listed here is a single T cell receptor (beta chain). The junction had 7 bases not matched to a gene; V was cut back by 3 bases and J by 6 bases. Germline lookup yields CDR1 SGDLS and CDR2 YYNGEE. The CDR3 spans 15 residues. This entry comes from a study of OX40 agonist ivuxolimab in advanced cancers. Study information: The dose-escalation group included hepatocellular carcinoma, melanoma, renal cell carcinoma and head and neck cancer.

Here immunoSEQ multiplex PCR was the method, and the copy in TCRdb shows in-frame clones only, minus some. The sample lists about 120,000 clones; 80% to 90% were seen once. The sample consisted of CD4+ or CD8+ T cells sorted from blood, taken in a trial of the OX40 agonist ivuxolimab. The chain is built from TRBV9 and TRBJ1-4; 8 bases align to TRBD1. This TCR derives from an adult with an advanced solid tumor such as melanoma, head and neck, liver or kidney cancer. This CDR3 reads CASSAQGAQHEKLFF. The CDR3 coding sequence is TGTGCCAGCAGCGCCCAGGGGGCTCAGCATGAAAAACTGTTTTTT. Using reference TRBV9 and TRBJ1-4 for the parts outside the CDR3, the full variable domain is DSGVTQTPKHLITATGQRVTLRCSPRSGDLSVYWYQQSLDQGLQFLIQYYNGEERAKGNILERFSAQQFPDLHSELNLSSLELGDSALYFCASSAQGAQHEKLFFGSGTQLSVL.